Sequencing of this T cell receptor (beta chain) was carried out in a study of T cells after yellow fever vaccination. In making TCR cDNA, 5'RACE template switching added a universal primer site and UMIs to it. TCRdb recomputed calls from the 5' RACE reads with MiXCR, one row per CDR3 protein. The data show under 700,000 distinct CDR3 sequences, around 17% seen once. Regarding the study as a whole: Contamination by abundant bulk-population clonotypes could be present in FACS-sorted repertoires. Though it reached lower strength, the secondary response hit its peak faster, day 5 versus 15.

This clonotype came up many times. As yet, its antigen is unknown. The sequences come from PBMCs, collected 5 to 6 days after the first yellow fever vaccination. The source of this sequence is a man aged 18 to 30 who received the YFV17D yellow fever vaccine.

CDR3 sequence: CASSEVGQGETQYF. CDR3 nucleotides: TGTGCCAGCAGTGAAGTGGGCCAGGGGGAGACCCAGTACTTC. This sequence joins TRBV2 and TRBJ2-5; TRBD1 might be the D (6 bases). In germline, CDR1 is SNHLY, CDR2 FYNNEI. There are 14 residues in the CDR3. V lost 1 base and J 5 bases, leaving 11 bases between the germline ends.